The clone carrying this T cell receptor (beta chain) was seen just once. Its specificity is unknown. Each sample came from a Caucasian adult donor living in Nashville, Tennessee. A CD45RA+ naive subset and a CD45RA-negative memory subset were split from CD4+ cells. The sample belongs to a study of shared clonotypes between healthy human individuals. The CDR3 length is 16 residues. V was clipped by 5 bases and J by 0 bases, with 16 bases between them. Per the germline V gene, CDR1 is SGHAT and CDR2 is FQNNGV. TCRdb's copy holds only in-frame clones and misses some; the assay was immunoSEQ multiplex PCR. There are fewer than 2.5 million clones in the sample; roughly 93% occur only once, and 0.36% lies in the top ten. General study results and limits: The four-donor shared clonotypes exceeded non-shared clonotypes in generation probability, with non-shared ones scoring lower. Incompleteness in sorted-subset sequencing, despite large depth, was shown by rarefaction.

The material sequenced was naive CD4+ T cells from PBMCs. Subset of the sample: CD45RA+ positively selected. This sequence was found in a man younger than 30 in good health. Some clones in this sample may be carry-over from other donors' samples. The V and J genes are TRBV11-2 and TRBJ1-2, with no clear D. CDR3 coding DNA: TGTGCCAGCAGCAGGGCAGGCGCACGATCTAACTATGGCTACACCTTC. Its protein product is CASSRAGARSNYGYTF.